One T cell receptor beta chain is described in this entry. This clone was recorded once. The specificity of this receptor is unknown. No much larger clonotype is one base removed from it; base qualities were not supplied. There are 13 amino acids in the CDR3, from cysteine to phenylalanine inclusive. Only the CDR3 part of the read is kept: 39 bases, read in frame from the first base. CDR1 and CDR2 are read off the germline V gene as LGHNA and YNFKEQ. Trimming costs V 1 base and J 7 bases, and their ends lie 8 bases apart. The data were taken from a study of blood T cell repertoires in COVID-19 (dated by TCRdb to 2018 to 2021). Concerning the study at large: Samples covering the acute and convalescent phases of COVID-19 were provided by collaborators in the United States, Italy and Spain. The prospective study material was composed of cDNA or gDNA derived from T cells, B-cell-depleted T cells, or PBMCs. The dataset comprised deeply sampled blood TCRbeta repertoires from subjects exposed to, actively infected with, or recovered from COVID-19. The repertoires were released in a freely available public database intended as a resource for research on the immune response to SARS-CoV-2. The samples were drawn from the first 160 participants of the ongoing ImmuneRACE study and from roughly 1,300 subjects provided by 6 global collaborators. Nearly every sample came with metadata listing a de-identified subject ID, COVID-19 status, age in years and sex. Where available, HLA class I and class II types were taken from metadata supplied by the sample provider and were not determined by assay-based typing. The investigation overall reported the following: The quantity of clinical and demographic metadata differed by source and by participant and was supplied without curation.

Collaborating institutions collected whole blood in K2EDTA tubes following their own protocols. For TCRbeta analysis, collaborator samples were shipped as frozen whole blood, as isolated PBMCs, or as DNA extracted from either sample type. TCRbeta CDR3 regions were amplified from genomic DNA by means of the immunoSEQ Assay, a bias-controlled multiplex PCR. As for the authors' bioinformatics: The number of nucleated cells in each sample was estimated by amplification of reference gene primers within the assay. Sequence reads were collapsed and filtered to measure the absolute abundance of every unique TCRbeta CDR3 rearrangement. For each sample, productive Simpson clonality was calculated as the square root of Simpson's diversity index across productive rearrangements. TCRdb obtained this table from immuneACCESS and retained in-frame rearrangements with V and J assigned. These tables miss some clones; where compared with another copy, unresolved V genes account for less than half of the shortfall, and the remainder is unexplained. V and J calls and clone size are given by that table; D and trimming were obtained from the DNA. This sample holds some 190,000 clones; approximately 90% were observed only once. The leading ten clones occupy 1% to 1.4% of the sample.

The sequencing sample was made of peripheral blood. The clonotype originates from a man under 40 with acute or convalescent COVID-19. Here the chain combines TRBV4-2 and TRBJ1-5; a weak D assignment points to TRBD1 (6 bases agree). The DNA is TGTGCCAGCAGCCAAGCCCAGGGGCAGCCCCAGCATTTT. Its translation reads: CASSQAQGQPQHF.